Detailed here is one T cell receptor beta chain. Its matching antigen is unknown. This record comes from a study of beta chain features in type 1 diabetes. The whole isolated RNA underwent reverse transcription, so sequencing captured expressed TCRB transcripts. The data were produced by immunoSEQ multiplex PCR, yet TCRdb's version contains in-frame clones alone and is incomplete. This table has about 150,000 clones, around 9.7% appearing once. Study-level results: Moderately but significantly shorter TCRB CDR3s were found in Type 1 diabetes patients in all four CD4+ subsets.

The TCR sequence derives from a woman aged 25 to 39 with type 1 diabetes. What was sequenced was central memory CD4+ T cells from blood.

CDR3 bases: TGTGCCAGTAGTGTGGGACTAGTATGGGACATTCAGTACTTC. Its translation: CASSVGLVWDIQYF. This chain uses TRBV19 with TRBJ2-4; 8 nucleotides line up with TRBD2. Trimming removed 5 bases from V and 8 bases from J; junction bases left unmatched: 8. The CDR3 consists of 14 residues. Per germline, CDR1 LNHDA and CDR2 SQIVND (reference sequence). Combining the CDR3 with reference TRBV19 and TRBJ2-4 gives the whole variable domain DGGITQSPKYLFRKEGQNVTLSCEQNLNHDAMYWYRQDPGQGLRLIYYSQIVNDFQKGDIAEGYSVSREKKESFPLTVTSAQKNPTAFYLCASSVGLVWDIQYFGAGTRLSVL.